The 26 T cell receptor beta chains reported below all come from one sample, sequenced in a study of OX40 agonist ivuxolimab in advanced cancers. Profiled with immunoSEQ multiplex PCR; TCRdb holds only in-frame clones, not every one. The sample includes about 77,000 clones, over 85% of them seen just once. The sequences come from CD4+ or CD8+ T cells sorted from blood, collected in a trial of the OX40 agonist ivuxolimab. Every receptor here comes from an adult with an advanced solid tumor such as melanoma, head and neck, liver or kidney cancer.

This rearrangement joins TRBV11-2 to TRBJ2-3; weak D call: TRBD2 (6 bases). The V gene lost 1 base and the J gene lost 8 bases, with 10 bases spanning the gap. The germline CDR1 and CDR2 sequences are SGHAT and FQNNGV. This CDR3 is 13 amino acids long. The CDR3 region is CASSLVGRGTQYF. The CDR3, as DNA: TGTGCCAGCAGCTTAGTGGGGCGGGGTACGCAGTATTTT.

This clone was seen just once. The chain couples TRBV5-1 to TRBJ2-3; 7 bases are shared with TRBD2. The trim removed 0 bases at V and 5 bases at J, leaving 6 bases unmatched. Per germline, CDR1 SGHRS and CDR2 YFSETQ. The CDR3 contains 15 residues. The CDR3 DNA reads as TGCGCCAGCAGCTTGGGGCAGGGCGGGAGAGATACGCAGTATTTT. This gives the protein CASSLGQGGRDTQYF.

This clone was recorded only once. The CDR3 nucleotides read TGTGCCAGCAGTGAAAGATGGTCCACAAACAGCAATCAGCCCCAGCATTTT. Translation gives CASSERWSTNSNQPQHF. The chain joins TRBV2 to TRBJ1-5; D is unclear. V shed 2 bases and J shed 1 base, with 15 bases lying between them. The CDR3 spans 17 residues. Looked up from germline, CDR1 is SNHLY and CDR2 is FYNNEI.

The chain couples TRBV4-2 to TRBJ1-5; D call uncertain. Germline V gene lookup returns CDR1 LGHNA and CDR2 YNFKEQ. V was clipped by 4 bases and J by 2 bases, with 12 bases between them. The CDR3 is made up of 15 amino acids. The CDR3 region is CASSPRRVGNQPQHF. The CDR3 DNA reads TGTGCCAGCAGCCCTCGAAGGGTTGGCAATCAGCCCCAGCATTTT.

CDR3 in DNA: TGTGCCATCGCGGGAAACACAGATACGCAGTATTTT. Protein product: CAIAGNTDTQYF. The V and J genes are TRBV10-3 and TRBJ2-3; maybe TRBD2 (6 bases). The CDR3 is 12 residues long. CDR1 and CDR2 (germline): ENHRY, SYGVKD. V lost 8 bases and J lost 2, with 8 bases in between.

This clone has a count of ten or more. The chain combines TRBV30 with TRBJ1-6; TRBD1 agrees at 9 bases. The CDR3 spans 13 residues. V was clipped by 7 bases and J by 7 bases; unmatched bases: 5. Germline assignment: CDR1 GTSNPN and CDR2 SVGIG (reference sequence). The CDR3 region is CASPGQGNSPLHF. The CDR3 DNA is TGTGCCTCACCGGGACAGGGCAATTCACCCCTCCACTTT.

This chain connects TRBV11-2 to TRBJ1-4, with 7 bases that match TRBD1. V shed 6 bases and J 7 bases; nucleotides not matched to a gene: 8. The CDR3 loop spans 14 amino acids. Germline-derived CDR1 and CDR2 are SGHAT and FQNNGV. CDR3 sequence: CASSRGTVGEKLFF. As DNA, the CDR3 is TGTGCCAGCAGTCGAGGGACAGTGGGTGAAAAACTGTTTTTT.

The chain uses TRBV4-2 and TRBJ2-3, with TRBD2 identical over 13 bases. This CDR3 contains 15 residues. The germline gives CDR1 LGHNA, CDR2 YNFKEQ. Trimming cost V 3 bases and J 3 bases; bases outside gene matches: 0. The CDR3, as DNA: TGTGCCAGCAGCCAGGGACTAGCGGGAACAGATACGCAGTATTTT. Translation gives CASSQGLAGTDTQYF.

The chain recombines TRBV5-6 with TRBJ1-1, with 7 bases fitting TRBD1. The CDR3 consists of 14 residues. Per germline, CDR1 SGHDT and CDR2 YYEEEE. Trimming cost V 3 bases and J 2 bases; bases outside gene matches: 4. DNA of the CDR3: TGTGCCAGCAGCTGGGGGACAGCCAACACTGAAGCTTTCTTT. Encoded protein: CASSWGTANTEAFF.

The table lists this clone with a count of one. The chain employs TRBV6-5 and TRBJ1-3, with D tentatively TRBD1 (6 bases). The CDR3 is 15 amino acids. The germline V gene has CDR1 MNHEY and CDR2 SVGAGI. V was shortened by 0 bases and J by 2 bases, with 8 bases between the two germline ends. The CDR3 reads CASSYSPGAGNTIYF. The CDR3 region has the DNA TGTGCCAGCAGTTACTCGCCAGGGGCTGGAAACACCATATATTTT.

The rearrangement uses TRBV6-6 and TRBJ1-4, with D maybe TRBD1 (5 bases). V was shortened by 6 bases and J by 5 bases, with 16 bases between the two germline ends. CDR3 length: 15 residues. Germline values: CDR1 MNHNY, CDR2 SVGAGI (reference sequence). The chain's CDR3 is CASSSHRDGNEKLFF. The CDR3 region has the DNA TGTGCCAGCAGCTCACACCGGGACGGAAATGAAAAACTGTTTTTT.

This chain joins TRBV6-5 and TRBJ2-3, with no clear D. Looked up from germline, CDR1 is MNHEY and CDR2 is SVGAGI. Trimming cost V 1 base and J 5 bases, with 1 base left between them. CDR3 length equals 11 residues. The CDR3, as DNA: TGTGCCAGCAGTTACTTAGATACGCAGTATTTT. Residues: CASSYLDTQYF.

The V call is TRBV4-2, the J call TRBJ2-5; tentative D call: TRBD1 (5 bases). The J call is uncertain, as TRBJ2-7 better fits the DNA end. The CDR3 is 14 residues long. The germline CDR1 and CDR2 sequences are LGHNA and YNFKEQ. The CDR3 loop reads CASSQDRQSYEQYF. In nucleotides, the CDR3 is TGTGCCAGCAGCCAAGATAGACAGTCCTACGAGCAGTACTTC.

This rearrangement joins TRBV27 to TRBJ2-3, with TRBD2 matching 8 bases. The V segment lost 0 bases and the J segment 2 bases; nucleotides outside the gene matches: 10. The CDR3 length is 18 residues. Germline assignment: CDR1 MNHEY and CDR2 SMNVEV (reference sequence). The CDR3 sequence: CASSLSRAGTRTTDTQYF. In nucleotides, the CDR3 is TGTGCCAGCAGTTTATCGCGCGCCGGGACTAGGACCACAGATACGCAGTATTTT.

This chain uses TRBV11-2 with TRBJ2-5, with D tentatively TRBD2 (6 bases). In germline, CDR1 is SGHAT, CDR2 FQNNGV. The CDR3 is 14 residues long. V lost 4 bases, J lost 4 bases, and 13 bases lay in between. CDR3 coding DNA: TGTGCCAGCAGCTCCGGTATGGGAGGAGAGACCCAGTACTTC. As protein: CASSSGMGGETQYF.

The V gene is TRBV28, the J gene TRBJ1-3; 9 nucleotides agree with TRBD1. V shed 2 bases, J shed 0 bases, and the junction held 8 bases outside the gene matches. The length of the CDR3 is 18 residues. Germline V gives CDR1 MDHEN, CDR2 SYDVKM. The CDR3 DNA is TGTGCCAGCAGTTTAGATTCGGGACAGGGACACTCTGGAAACACCATATATTTT. This sequence encodes CASSLDSGQGHSGNTIYF. Full variable domain (missing parts from reference TRBV28 and TRBJ1-3): DVKVTQSSRYLVKRTGEKVFLECVQDMDHENMFWYRQDPGLGLRLIYFSYDVKMKEKGDIPEGYSVSREKKERFSLILESASTNQTSMYLCASSLDSGQGHSGNTIYFGEGSWLTVV.

This clone appeared a single time. The J gene is TRBJ2-3, the V gene TRBV5-1, with 11 bases lining up with TRBD2. The V gene end was trimmed by 0 bases and the J gene end by 2 bases; junction bases not matched to a gene: 8. The germline gives CDR1 SGHRS, CDR2 YFSETQ. CDR3 length: 18 residues. This chain's CDR3 is CASSLGPGTSGLTDTQYF. The CDR3 nucleotides read TGCGCCAGCAGCTTGGGCCCCGGGACTAGCGGACTCACAGATACGCAGTATTTT.

Only a few counts were recorded for this clone. The chain joins TRBV20-1 to TRBJ1-1; the D is unclear. The V end was cut by 2 bases, the J end by 8 bases, with 9 bases between. The germline CDR1 and CDR2 sequences are DFQATT and SNEGSKA (reference sequence). The CDR3 has 11 residues. The CDR3 DNA reads as TGCAGTGCTAGATACCCGGAAGAAGCTTTCTTT. Its protein is CSARYPEEAFF.

This rearrangement joins TRBV27 to TRBJ2-3, with TRBD2 matching 7 bases. V gave up 1 base and J gave up 3 bases; unmatched junction bases: 7. The germline gives CDR1 MNHEY, CDR2 SMNVEV (reference sequence). The CDR3 is 16 amino acids. This CDR3 is CASSLYAGLRTDTQYF. DNA for the CDR3: TGTGCCAGCAGTTTATATGCGGGACTAAGAACAGATACGCAGTATTTT.

This clone has just one count. The rearrangement uses TRBV2 and TRBJ2-1; 10 bases map to TRBD2. The V gene end was trimmed by 6 bases and the J gene end by 8 bases; junction bases not matched to a gene: 7. The CDR3 extends over 14 amino acids. Per germline, CDR1 SNHLY and CDR2 FYNNEI. The CDR3 coding sequence is TGTGCCAGCAGGGGGGCTAGCGGGAGCGATGAGCAGTTCTTC. Protein product: CASRGASGSDEQFF.

V usage is TRBV19 and J usage is TRBJ1-1, with D hard to call. The CDR3 runs to 14 residues. Trimming pared 6 bases from V and 0 bases from J, leaving 11 bases between. CDR1 is LNHDA, CDR2 SQIVND, per germline (reference sequence). CDR3 residues: CASSPGLVNTEAFF. The CDR3 DNA is TGTGCCAGTAGCCCCGGGTTAGTGAACACTGAAGCTTTCTTT. The complete variable domain, with remaining parts taken from reference TRBV19 and TRBJ1-1, reads DGGITQSPKYLFRKEGQNVTLSCEQNLNHDAMYWYRQDPGQGLRLIYYSQIVNDFQKGDIAEGYSVSREKKESFPLTVTSAQKNPTAFYLCASSPGLVNTEAFFGQGTRLTVV.

This chain joins TRBV14 and TRBJ2-5; maybe TRBD2 (6 bases). V shed 4 bases and J shed 5 bases, with 20 bases lying between them. The CDR3 length is 16 residues. The germline V gene encodes CDR1 SGHDN and CDR2 FVKESK. In DNA, the CDR3 is TGTGCCAGCAGCCGGTTGAGGGCCTCGGCGGGGGAGACCCAGTACTTC. Its translation is CASSRLRASAGETQYF.

The chain is built from TRBV7-9 and TRBJ1-4, with 7 bases aligning to TRBD1. Germline V gene sequence: CDR1 SEHNR, CDR2 FQNEAQ (reference sequence). This CDR3 contains 16 residues. Trimming cost V 5 bases and J 1 base; bases outside gene matches: 7. The CDR3 DNA reads as TGTGCCAGCAGCACTACAGGGGTCGTAACTAATGAAAAACTGTTTTTT. It is translated as CASSTTGVVTNEKLFF.

The V call is TRBV18, the J call TRBJ1-1; D gene ambiguous. V was cut by 3 bases and J by 1 base, with 6 bases left in between. Per the germline V gene, CDR1 is KGHSH and CDR2 is LQKENI. The CDR3 totals 13 residues. The CDR3 nucleotides are TGTGCCAGCTCACCCTCGGGGAACACTGAAGCTTTCTTT. Residues: CASSPSGNTEAFF.

The V and J genes are TRBV30 and TRBJ1-5; 7 bases map to TRBD1. In germline, CDR1 is GTSNPN, CDR2 SVGIG (reference sequence). With V trimmed by 3 bases and J by 5 bases, 10 bases remained unmatched. The CDR3 is 15 residues long. The CDR3 bases are TGTGCCTGGAGCGTACAGGGGAAAGGAGATCAGCCCCAGCATTTT. As protein: CAWSVQGKGDQPQHF.

As to this clone: One end of the junction varies from germline; a read error may be responsible. The chain carries TRBV7-7 and TRBJ2-7; D gene ambiguous. Looked up from germline, CDR1 is SSHAT and CDR2 is FNYEAQ (reference sequence). The CDR3 spans 13 residues. The CDR3 loop reads CASSLGPSYEQYF. The CDR3 region has the DNA TGTGCTAGCAGCTTAGGCCCGTCCTACGAGCAGTACTTC. Looking up the rest from reference TRBV7-7 and TRBJ2-7 gives the full variable domain: GAGVSQSPRYKVTKRGQDVTLRCDPISSHATLYWYQQALGQGPEFLTYFNYEAQPDKSGLPSDRFSAERPEGSISTLTIQRTEQRDSAMYRCASSLGPSYEQYFGPGTRLTVT.